This TCR beta chain comes out of a study of post-analysis software for immune sequencing data. Study overall: The cohort encompassed relapsing-remitting, secondary progressive and progressive-relapsing multiple sclerosis disease courses.

A word on this clonotype: Its matching antigen is unknown.

Prepared libraries of TCR beta cDNA carried unique molecular identifiers. Starting from approximately 0.95 to 9.8 million T cells, the study yielded about half a million cDNA molecules. Each CDR3 protein is one row after TCRdb ran MiXCR on the PCR reads. The sample has hundreds of thousands of distinct CDR3 sequences; roughly 29% are singletons. Study-wide results and limits: Patients with multiple sclerosis recorded significantly lower normalized Chao1 diversity than controls, the study found. With F measure, samples from one preparation batch clustered together strongly.

What was sequenced was blood. The receptor was isolated from a girl aged 5-17 years with multiple sclerosis.

The CDR3 loop is CASSPGGSGYGYTF. CDR3 sequence (DNA): TGTGCCAGCAGCCCTGGGGGTTCCGGCTATGGCTACACCTTC. V usage is TRBV3-1 and J usage is TRBJ1-2, with TRBD1 as a possible D gene (5 bases). V lost 4 bases to trimming and J lost 4 bases, with 13 bases between them. The CDR3 contains 14 residues. Per the germline V gene, CDR1 is LGHDT and CDR2 is YNNKEL (reference sequence).